A selection of T cell receptor beta chains follows, all from one sample in a study of T cells in tuberculosis. Profiled with immunoSEQ multiplex PCR; TCRdb holds only in-frame clones, not every one. The sample holds approximately 59,000 clones, around 90% seen once. Sequencing input: CD1b-GMM tetramer-negative cells sorted from PBMCs. The receptors were sampled from an adult woman with latent tuberculosis. Each CDR3 is given with its conserved first and last residue. Fields, in order: V gene, J gene, CDR3 protein.

>TRBV5-5|TRBJ1-5
CASSPRLGSPQNQPQHF
>TRBV6-6|TRBJ1-1
CASSKGQPALHTEAFF
>TRBV7-2|TRBJ2-5
CASSFSAYKETQYF
>TRBV18|TRBJ1-6
CASSPREAGDNSPLHF
>TRBV19|TRBJ1-2
CASSMVTGGLNYGYTF
>TRBV2|TRBJ1-5
CASKRGGQLNQPQHF
>TRBV4-3|TRBJ1-2
CASSQDGQLYGYTF
>TRBV7-9|TRBJ2-3
CASSSFRGRTDTQYF
>TRBV4-2|TRBJ2-7
CASSPQGLTNEQYF
>TRBV27|TRBJ2-5
CASSLGGPWETQYF
>TRBV5-4|TRBJ1-1
CASSFDWNTEAFF
>TRBV23-1|TRBJ2-5
CASSQPTVFFPQETQYF
>TRBV19|TRBJ1-2
CASSTDRDRGLEGYGYTF
>TRBV7-2|TRBJ2-5
CASSFGGVLQETQYF
>TRBV7-6|TRBJ2-7
CASSLGGESGAIYEQYF
>TRBV6-1|TRBJ1-5
CASSDQDGDGGLQHF
>TRBV5-6|TRBJ2-2
CASAQDRATGELFF
>TRBV2|TRBJ1-1
CASHLGGVGTEAFF
>TRBV29-1|TRBJ1-2
CSVGFVQGPYGYTF
>TRBV30|TRBJ1-2
CAWNRDRPYGYTF
>TRBV7-2|TRBJ2-1
CASSSSGTSSYNEQFF
>TRBV27|TRBJ2-7
CASSLAGLIYEQYF
>TRBV25-1|TRBJ1-1
CASSVQQGSTEAFF
>TRBV2|TRBJ2-5
CASSGGSPTLETQYF
>TRBV7-6|TRBJ2-2
CASSFYGELFF